The 6 T cell receptor beta chains below all came from one sample that was sequenced in a study of long-term antiretroviral therapy in people with HIV (dated 2022 in TCRdb). The immunoSEQ hsTCRB v3.0 assay was used at survey level resolution for TRB variable region sequencing. TCRdb provides this immuneACCESS table in a form limited to in-frame rearrangements. Some clones are lacking; in checked studies, under half of them reflect an unresolved V gene, and why the rest are absent is not known. The sample table records about 21,000 clones; more than 70% of these occur just once. The top ten constitute 9% to 15% of the sample. Here the sequenced sample was unsorted PBMCs, taken less than 1.8 years before starting antiretroviral therapy. The receptors shown here come from a woman aged 40-49 years with HIV.

V gene TRBV11-3 combines with J gene TRBJ1-1; D is uncertain. V was shortened by 2 bases and J by 6 bases, with 7 bases between the two germline ends. In germline, CDR1 is SGHNT, CDR2 YENEEA. This CDR3 is 12 amino acids long. The CDR3, as DNA: TGTGCCAGCAGCTTAAGATACGCTGAAGCTTTCTTT. It yields the protein CASSLRYAEAFF.

V is TRBV11-2 and J is TRBJ2-3; 8 bases line up with TRBD2. The V gene end was trimmed by 2 bases and the J gene end by 0 bases; junction bases not matched to a gene: 1. Germline-derived CDR1 and CDR2 are SGHAT and FQNNGV. The CDR3 consists of 15 residues. The CDR3 here is CASSLTGGSTDTQYF. The CDR3 DNA reads TGTGCCAGCAGCTTAACGGGGGGGAGCACAGATACGCAGTATTTT.

The CDR3 nucleotides are TGTGCCAGCAGCCGGAGCGGTCAGATGAACACTGAAGCTTTCTTT. Protein: CASSRSGQMNTEAFF. The chain employs TRBV5-5 and TRBJ1-1, with D uncertain. Trimming stripped 4 bases from V and 0 bases from J, with 13 bases between. This CDR3 is 15 amino acids long. Germline CDR1 SGHKS, CDR2 YYEKEE (reference sequence).

This clone came up a few times. The genes are TRBV14 and TRBJ1-5; D unclear. Trimming stripped 1 base from V and 6 bases from J, with 7 bases between. This CDR3 spans 13 amino acids. Germline CDR1 and CDR2: SGHDN and FVKESK. The CDR3 nucleotides read TGTGCCAGCAGCCAAGGTCCGATTCAGCCCCAGCATTTT. Encoded protein: CASSQGPIQPQHF.

Only one count was recorded for this clone. This chain joins TRBV2 and TRBJ1-5, with TRBD1 identical over 8 bases. The V gene end was trimmed by 5 bases and the J gene end by 5 bases; junction bases not matched to a gene: 2. The CDR3 runs to 13 residues. The germline V gene has CDR1 SNHLY and CDR2 FYNNEI. The CDR3 loop is CASSLDRDQPQHF. The CDR3 DNA is TGTGCCAGCAGTCTGGACAGGGATCAGCCCCAGCATTTT.

This rearrangement joins TRBV9 to TRBJ2-7; D possibly corresponds to TRBD1 (6 bases). The CDR3 extends over 14 amino acids. Germline V CDR1 and CDR2: SGDLS, YYNGEE. Trimming took off 2 bases at V and 5 bases at J, with 14 bases between the two ends. Written as DNA, the CDR3 is TGTGCCAGCAGCGTGTTGGACAGTCGGGACGAGCAGTACTTC. Translating gives CASSVLDSRDEQYF. Based on the CDR3 plus reference TRBV9 and TRBJ2-7, the full variable domain is DSGVTQTPKHLITATGQRVTLRCSPRSGDLSVYWYQQSLDQGLQFLIQYYNGEERAKGNILERFSAQQFPDLHSELNLSSLELGDSALYFCASSVLDSRDEQYFGPGTRLTVT.